The following is a T cell receptor (beta chain) sequence with its context. Its specificity is unknown. This record comes from a study of cytomegalovirus exposure and HLA in healthy donors. Study findings and constraints: Later, an analysis showed that TCR beta chains associated with HLA were more clonally expanded than others that were equally common.

There are 16 residues in the CDR3. Germline CDR1 is SGHTS and CDR2 is YDEGEE. V lost 4 bases, J lost 5 bases, and 19 bases lay in between. A multiplex PCR was run with 60 Vbeta primers and 13 Jbeta primers. Profiled with immunoSEQ multiplex PCR; TCRdb holds only in-frame clones, not every one. The sample has fewer than 110,000 clones, around 60% seen once. The chain uses TRBV5-8 and TRBJ1-5; D not certain. Sequencing was performed on PBMCs. This clonotype originated in a woman aged 50 to 65 in good health and CMV-seronegative. Written as DNA, the CDR3 is TGTGCCAGCAGCAATTCCCGGGGTGCCTTGGATCAGCCCCAGCATTTT. This encodes CASSNSRGALDQPQHF.